The rows below give T cell receptor beta chains drawn from one sample of a study of blood T cell repertoires in COVID-19. Repertoires were generated with immunoSEQ multiplex PCR, while TCRdb's copy carries only in-frame clones and drops some. The repertoire includes 50,000 to 70,000 clones, over 75% of them detected once, and 13% to 15% sits in the top ten. Sequencing was carried out using peripheral blood. These receptors were obtained from a human donor with active COVID-19. The donor label of this sample is uncertain. Both conserved end residues are part of each CDR3. The order of the fields is J gene, V gene, CDR3 protein.

j_gene: TRBJ2-7
v_gene: TRBV29-1
CDR3aa: CSVEGISGRAPGEQYF

j_gene: TRBJ1-1
v_gene: TRBV7-9
CDR3aa: CASSARDRGNTEAFF

j_gene: TRBJ2-7
v_gene: TRBV11-2
CDR3aa: CASSPGQLYEQYF

j_gene: TRBJ1-4
v_gene: TRBV6-1
CDR3aa: CASSEARGNRPLEGFF

j_gene: TRBJ2-1
v_gene: TRBV6-4
CDR3aa: CASSVSAGAIDEQFF

j_gene: TRBJ2-7
v_gene: TRBV29-1
CDR3aa: CSARPGVGEQYF

j_gene: TRBJ1-1
v_gene: TRBV19
CDR3aa: CASSNPRTEAFF

j_gene: TRBJ2-1
v_gene: TRBV27
CDR3aa: CATSDSYNEQFF

j_gene: TRBJ1-2
v_gene: TRBV7-9
CDR3aa: CASSLVGRGRGSYGYTF

j_gene: TRBJ2-1
v_gene: TRBV9
CDR3aa: CASSVATGDSYNEQFF

j_gene: TRBJ1-3
v_gene: TRBV5-1
CDR3aa: CASSRDTLGSGNTIYF

j_gene: TRBJ1-2
v_gene: TRBV6-2/TRBV6-3
CDR3aa: CASSYFKGGDGYTF

j_gene: TRBJ1-1
v_gene: TRBV7-3
CDR3aa: CASSPRGENTEAFF

j_gene: TRBJ1-6
v_gene: TRBV6-2/TRBV6-3
CDR3aa: CASSRGPNSPLHF

j_gene: TRBJ1-5
v_gene: TRBV19
CDR3aa: CASSIRQSNQPQHF

j_gene: TRBJ1-6
v_gene: TRBV5-1
CDR3aa: CASSLGLPYYNSPLHF

j_gene: TRBJ2-5
v_gene: TRBV7-6
CDR3aa: CASSSVGAGEETQYF

j_gene: TRBJ1-1
v_gene: TRBV7-8
CDR3aa: CASSPGTGRTEAFF

j_gene: TRBJ2-2
v_gene: TRBV18
CDR3aa: CASSDQSRGTGELFF

j_gene: TRBJ2-7
v_gene: TRBV6-5
CDR3aa: CASTRQGTYEQYF

j_gene: TRBJ2-5
v_gene: TRBV18
CDR3aa: CASSPGQGQETQYF

j_gene: TRBJ2-2
v_gene: TRBV10-2
CDR3aa: CASSWTSGGSNTGELFF

j_gene: TRBJ2-7
v_gene: TRBV6-5
CDR3aa: CASSYSYDGYEQYF

j_gene: TRBJ1-4
v_gene: TRBV2
CDR3aa: CASLRGRNEKLFF

j_gene: TRBJ2-2
v_gene: TRBV30
CDR3aa: CAWKPSRTANTGELFF

j_gene: TRBJ2-2
v_gene: TRBV7-2
CDR3aa: CASSFAASGSTGELFF

j_gene: TRBJ2-7
v_gene: TRBV10-1
CDR3aa: CASRVDRGPYEQYF

j_gene: TRBJ1-2
v_gene: TRBV2
CDR3aa: CASNLQGGGYGYTF

j_gene: TRBJ2-1
v_gene: TRBV18
CDR3aa: CASSPLAGEGNEQFF

j_gene: TRBJ1-1
v_gene: TRBV12-3/TRBV12-4
CDR3aa: CASTPGGVEAFF

j_gene: TRBJ2-7
v_gene: TRBV7-6
CDR3aa: CASSPVQAQGSYEQYF

j_gene: TRBJ2-1
v_gene: TRBV9
CDR3aa: CASSPSRHEQFF

j_gene: TRBJ1-1
v_gene: TRBV18
CDR3aa: CASSPGQGAVTEAFF

j_gene: TRBJ1-2
v_gene: TRBV25-1
CDR3aa: CASSEAGDYGYTF

j_gene: TRBJ2-5
v_gene: TRBV6-1
CDR3aa: CASSEAPLSEETQYF